The sequence of this T cell receptor beta chain was determined in a study of PD-1 blockade in classical Hodgkin lymphoma. Between the trimmed V and J ends, which lost 1 base and 2 bases, there was a span of 6 bases. CDR3 length: 15 residues. The V gene's germline CDR1 is SEHNR and CDR2 FQNEAQ (reference sequence). Concerning this clone: As yet, its antigen is unknown.

Points from the study as a whole: The diversity seen at baseline in complete responders resembled that of newly diagnosed patients.

Repertoires were generated with immunoSEQ multiplex PCR, while TCRdb's copy carries only in-frame clones and drops some. The repertoire consists of more than 75,000 clones, with 90% to 95% occurring once and the leading ten covering approximately 2%. Time point specified: cycle 4 day 1 (C4D1), after 6 weeks of nivolumab. Each of the patients experienced relapse following autologous stem cell transplantation, and their brentuximab vedotin exposure differed. Sequenced material: peripheral blood mononuclear cells (PBMCs), taken before the fourth cycle of nivolumab. The V and J genes are TRBV7-9 and TRBJ2-6, with a weak D call TRBD1 (5 bases). The sequence was obtained from a human donor with classical Hodgkin lymphoma. CDR3 amino acids: CASSLETAGANVLTF. In nucleotides, the CDR3 is TGTGCCAGCAGCTTAGAGACAGCTGGGGCCAACGTCCTGACTTTC.